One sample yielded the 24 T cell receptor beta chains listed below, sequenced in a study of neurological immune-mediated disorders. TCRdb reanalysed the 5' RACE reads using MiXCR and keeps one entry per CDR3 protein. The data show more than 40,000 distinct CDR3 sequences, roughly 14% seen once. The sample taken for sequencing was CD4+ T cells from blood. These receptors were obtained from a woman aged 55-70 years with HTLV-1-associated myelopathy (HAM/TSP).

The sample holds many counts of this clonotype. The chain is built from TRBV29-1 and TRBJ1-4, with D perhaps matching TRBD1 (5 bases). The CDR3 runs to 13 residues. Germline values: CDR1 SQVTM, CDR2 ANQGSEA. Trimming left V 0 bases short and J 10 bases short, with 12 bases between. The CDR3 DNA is TGCAGCGTTGAAGAGGAGGGGTCGAGAAAACTGTTTTTT. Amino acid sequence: CSVEEEGSRKLFF.

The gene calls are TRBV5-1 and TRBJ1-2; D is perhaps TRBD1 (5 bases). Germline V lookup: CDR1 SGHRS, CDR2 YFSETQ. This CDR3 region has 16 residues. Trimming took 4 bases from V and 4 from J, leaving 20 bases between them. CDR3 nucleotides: TGCGCCAGCAGCACGGCGCCCGACAGAGAAATCTATGGCTACACCTTC. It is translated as CASSTAPDREIYGYTF.

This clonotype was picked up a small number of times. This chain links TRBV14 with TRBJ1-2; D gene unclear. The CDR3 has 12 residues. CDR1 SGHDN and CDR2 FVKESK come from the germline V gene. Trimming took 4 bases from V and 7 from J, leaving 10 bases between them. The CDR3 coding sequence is TGTGCCAGCAGCCCGGGGTTTAGTGGCTACACCTTC. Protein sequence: CASSPGFSGYTF.

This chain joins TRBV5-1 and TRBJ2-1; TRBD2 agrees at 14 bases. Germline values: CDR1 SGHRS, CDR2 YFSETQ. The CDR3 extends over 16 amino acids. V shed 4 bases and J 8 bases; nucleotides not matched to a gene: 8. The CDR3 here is CASSARLAGGPDEQFF. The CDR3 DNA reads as TGCGCCAGCAGCGCCAGACTAGCGGGGGGGCCGGATGAGCAGTTCTTC.

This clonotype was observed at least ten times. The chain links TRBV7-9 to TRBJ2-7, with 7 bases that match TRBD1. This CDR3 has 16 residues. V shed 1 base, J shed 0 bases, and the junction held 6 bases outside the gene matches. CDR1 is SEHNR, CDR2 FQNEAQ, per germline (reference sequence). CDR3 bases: TGTGCCAGCAGCTTAGTAGGGGACAGTTCCTCCTACGAGCAGTACTTC. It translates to CASSLVGDSSSYEQYF.

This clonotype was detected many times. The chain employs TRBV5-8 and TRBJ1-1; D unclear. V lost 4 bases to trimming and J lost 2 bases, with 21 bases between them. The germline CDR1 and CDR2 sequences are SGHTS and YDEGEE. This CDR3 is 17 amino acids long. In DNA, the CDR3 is TGTGCCAGCAGCCCATGGCCCACAAGGGTCGTAAACACTGAAGCTTTCTTT. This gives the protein CASSPWPTRVVNTEAFF. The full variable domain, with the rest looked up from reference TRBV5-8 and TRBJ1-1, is EAGVTQSPTHLIKTRGQQATLRCSPISGHTSVYWYQQALGLGLQFLLWYDEGEERNRGNFPPRFSGRQFPNYSSELNVNALELEDSALYLCASSPWPTRVVNTEAFFGQGTRLTVV.

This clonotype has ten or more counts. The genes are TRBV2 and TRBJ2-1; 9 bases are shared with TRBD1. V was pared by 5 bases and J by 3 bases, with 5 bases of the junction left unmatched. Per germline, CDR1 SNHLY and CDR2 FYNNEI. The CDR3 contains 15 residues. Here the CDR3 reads CASSLDRGHYNEQFF. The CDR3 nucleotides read TGTGCCAGCAGTCTGGACAGGGGACACTACAATGAGCAGTTCTTC.

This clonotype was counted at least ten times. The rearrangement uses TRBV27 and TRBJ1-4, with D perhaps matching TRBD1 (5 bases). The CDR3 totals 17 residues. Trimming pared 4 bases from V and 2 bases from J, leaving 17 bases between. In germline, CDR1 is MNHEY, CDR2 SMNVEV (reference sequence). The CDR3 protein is CASSSRGGATTNEKLFF. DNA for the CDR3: TGTGCCAGCAGTTCCCGGGGAGGGGCAACGACTAATGAAAAACTGTTTTTT.

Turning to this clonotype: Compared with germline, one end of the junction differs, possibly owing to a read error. The CDR3 spells CASSEWGGTEALF. CDR3 DNA sequence: TGTGCCAGCAGCGAGTGGGGAGGGACTGAAGCTTTATTT. The rearrangement joins TRBV6-1 to TRBJ1-1, with D tentatively TRBD1 (5 bases). CDR3 length: 13 amino acids. CDR1 and CDR2 (germline): MNHNS, SASEGT.

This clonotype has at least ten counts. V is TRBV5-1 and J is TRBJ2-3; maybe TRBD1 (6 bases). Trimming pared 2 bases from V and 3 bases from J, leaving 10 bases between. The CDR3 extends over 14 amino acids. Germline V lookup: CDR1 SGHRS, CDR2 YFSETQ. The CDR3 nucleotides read TGCGCCAGCAGCTTTGGGACATGGACAGATACGCAGTATTTT. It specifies CASSFGTWTDTQYF.

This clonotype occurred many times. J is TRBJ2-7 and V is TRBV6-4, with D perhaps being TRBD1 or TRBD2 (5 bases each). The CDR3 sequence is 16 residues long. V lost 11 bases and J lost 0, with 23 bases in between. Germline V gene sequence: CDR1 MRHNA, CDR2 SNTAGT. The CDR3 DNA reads TGTGCCGCTCCGGGACCGAAGAACCAAAGCTCCTACGAGCAGTACTTC. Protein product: CAAPGPKNQSSYEQYF.

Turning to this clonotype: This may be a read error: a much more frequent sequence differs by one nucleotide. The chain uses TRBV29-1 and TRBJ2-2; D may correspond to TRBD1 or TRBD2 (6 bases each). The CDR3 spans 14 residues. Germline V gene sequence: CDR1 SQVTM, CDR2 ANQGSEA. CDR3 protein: CIAMGGVDTGELFF. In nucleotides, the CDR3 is TGCATCGCCATGGGGGGCGTGGACACCGGGGAGCTGTTTTTT.

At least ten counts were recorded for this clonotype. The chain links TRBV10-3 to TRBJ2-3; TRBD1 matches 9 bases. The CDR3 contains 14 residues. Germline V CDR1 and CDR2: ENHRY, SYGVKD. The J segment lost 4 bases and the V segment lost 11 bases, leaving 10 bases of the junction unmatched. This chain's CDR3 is CAAKGTGNPDTQYF. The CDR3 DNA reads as TGTGCCGCCAAGGGGACAGGGAACCCAGATACGCAGTATTTT.

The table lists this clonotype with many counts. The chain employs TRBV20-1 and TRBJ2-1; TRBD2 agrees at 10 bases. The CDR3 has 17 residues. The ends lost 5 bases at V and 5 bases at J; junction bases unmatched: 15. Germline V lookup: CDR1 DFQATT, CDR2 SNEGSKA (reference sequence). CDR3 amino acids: CSAFPLQLAGIDNEQFF. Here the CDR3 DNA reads TGCAGTGCTTTCCCCCTACAACTAGCGGGGATTGACAATGAGCAGTTCTTC.

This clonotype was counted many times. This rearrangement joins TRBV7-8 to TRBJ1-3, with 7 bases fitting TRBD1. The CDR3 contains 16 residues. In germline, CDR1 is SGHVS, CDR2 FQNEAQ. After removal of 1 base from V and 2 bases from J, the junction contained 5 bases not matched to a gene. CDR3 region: CASSLERGLPGNTIYF. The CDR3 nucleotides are TGTGCCAGCAGCTTAGAAAGGGGGCTACCTGGAAACACCATATATTTT.

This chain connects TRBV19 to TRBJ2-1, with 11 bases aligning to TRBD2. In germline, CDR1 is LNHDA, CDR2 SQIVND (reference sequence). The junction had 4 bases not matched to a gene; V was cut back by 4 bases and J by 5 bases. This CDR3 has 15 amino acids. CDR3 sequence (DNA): TGTGCCAGTAGTACCCTAGCGGGGGGACACAATGAGCAGTTCTTC. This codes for CASSTLAGGHNEQFF.

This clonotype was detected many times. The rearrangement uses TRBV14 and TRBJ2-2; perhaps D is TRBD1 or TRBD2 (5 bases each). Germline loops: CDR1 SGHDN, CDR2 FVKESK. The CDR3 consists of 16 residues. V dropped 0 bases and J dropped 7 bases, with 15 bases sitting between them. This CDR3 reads CASSQEVGAGHGELFF. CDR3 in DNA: TGTGCCAGCAGCCAAGAAGTCGGGGCAGGGCACGGGGAGCTGTTTTTT.

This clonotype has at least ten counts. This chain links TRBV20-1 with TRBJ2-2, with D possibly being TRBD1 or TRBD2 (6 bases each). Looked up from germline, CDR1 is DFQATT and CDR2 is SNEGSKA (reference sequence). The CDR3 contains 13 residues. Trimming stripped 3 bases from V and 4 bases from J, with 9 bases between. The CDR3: CSARPGATGELFF. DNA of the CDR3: TGCAGTGCTAGGCCGGGGGCCACCGGGGAGCTGTTTTTT.

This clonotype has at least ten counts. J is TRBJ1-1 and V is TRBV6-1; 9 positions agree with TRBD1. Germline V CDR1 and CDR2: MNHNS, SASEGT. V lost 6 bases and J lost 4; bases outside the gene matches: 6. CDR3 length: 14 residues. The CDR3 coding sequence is TGTGCCAGCAGGCTACAGGGGGCGGCCACTGAAGCTTTCTTT. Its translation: CASRLQGAATEAFF.

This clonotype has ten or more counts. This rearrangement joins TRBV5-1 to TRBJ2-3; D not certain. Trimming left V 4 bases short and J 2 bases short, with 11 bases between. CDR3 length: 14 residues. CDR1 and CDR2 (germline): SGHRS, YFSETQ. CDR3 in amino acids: CASSVLLITDTQYF. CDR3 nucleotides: TGCGCCAGCAGCGTCTTACTGATCACAGATACGCAGTATTTT. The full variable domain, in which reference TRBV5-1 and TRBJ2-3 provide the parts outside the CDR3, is KAGVTQTPRYLIKTRGQQVTLSCSPISGHRSVSWYQQTPGQGLQFLFEYFSETQRNKGNFPGRFSGRQFSNSRSEMNVSTLELGDSALYLCASSVLLITDTQYFGPGTRLTVL.

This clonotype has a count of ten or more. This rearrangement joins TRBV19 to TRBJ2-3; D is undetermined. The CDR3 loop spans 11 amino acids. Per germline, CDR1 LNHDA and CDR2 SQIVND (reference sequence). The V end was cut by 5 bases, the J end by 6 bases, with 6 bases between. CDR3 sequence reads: CASSRWDTQYF. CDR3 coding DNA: TGTGCCAGTAGTCGATGGGATACGCAGTATTTT.

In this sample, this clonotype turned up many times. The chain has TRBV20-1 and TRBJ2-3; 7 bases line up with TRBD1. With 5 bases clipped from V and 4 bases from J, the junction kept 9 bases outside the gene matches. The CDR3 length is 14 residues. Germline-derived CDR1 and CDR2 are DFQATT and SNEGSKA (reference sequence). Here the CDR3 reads CSALRDSDADTQYF. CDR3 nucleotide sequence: TGCAGTGCTCTCCGGGACAGTGACGCAGATACGCAGTATTTT.

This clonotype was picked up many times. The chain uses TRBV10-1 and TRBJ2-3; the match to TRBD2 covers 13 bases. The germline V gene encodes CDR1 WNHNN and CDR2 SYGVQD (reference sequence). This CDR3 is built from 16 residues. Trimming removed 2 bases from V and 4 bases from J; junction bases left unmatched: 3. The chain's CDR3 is CASSEPGTSGADTQYF. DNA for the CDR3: TGCGCCAGCAGTGAGCCCGGGACTAGCGGGGCAGATACGCAGTATTTT.

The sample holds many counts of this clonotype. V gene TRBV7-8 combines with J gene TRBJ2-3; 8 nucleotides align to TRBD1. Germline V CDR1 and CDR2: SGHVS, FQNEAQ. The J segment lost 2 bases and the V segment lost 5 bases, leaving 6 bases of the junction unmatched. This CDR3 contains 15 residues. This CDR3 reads CASSRGTGVTDTQYF. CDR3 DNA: TGTGCCAGCAGCCGTGGGACAGGAGTCACAGATACGCAGTATTTT.